These 21 T cell receptor beta chains were sequenced from one sample in a study of blood T cell repertoires in COVID-19. Only in-frame clones appear in the TCRdb table, and some are missing; sequencing was by immunoSEQ multiplex PCR. In the table there are 200,000 to 300,000 clones, 80% to 90% of which are singletons. Sequenced material: peripheral blood. Receptor source: a woman aged 40 to 50 who had recovered from COVID-19.

This clone was seen once. CDR3 in amino acids: CASSLERRGSDGYTF. CDR3 bases: TGTGCCAGCAGCCTAGAGCGGAGGGGATCGGATGGCTACACCTTC. The chain carries TRBV7-8 and TRBJ1-2; D possibly corresponds to TRBD1 (5 bases). V lost 5 bases and J lost 6, with 19 bases in between. In germline, CDR1 is SGHVS, CDR2 FQNEAQ. CDR3 length equals 15 residues.

The genes are TRBV29-1 and TRBJ1-3, with a possible D match to TRBD1 (5 bases). Trimming cost V 0 bases and J 10 bases, with 16 bases left between them. CDR3 size: 14 residues. Germline CDR1 reads SQVTM; CDR2 reads ANQGSEA. The chain's CDR3 is CSVEELRGGGTIYF. In DNA, the CDR3 is TGCAGCGTTGAAGAATTGCGGGGGGGAGGGACCATATATTTT. Looking up the rest from reference TRBV29-1 and TRBJ1-3 gives the full variable domain: SAVISQKPSRDICQRGTSLTIQCQVDSQVTMMFWYRQQPGQSLTLIATANQGSEATYESGFVIDKFPISRPNLTFSTLTVSNMSPEDSSIYLCSVEELRGGGTIYFGEGSWLTVV.

The chain recombines TRBV19 with TRBJ2-6; D may be TRBD1 (5 bases). The CDR3 runs 21 residues. CDR1 and CDR2 from the germline V gene are LNHDA and SQIVND (reference sequence). The V gene lost 7 bases and the J gene lost 0 bases, with 28 bases spanning the gap. CDR3 in amino acids: CASTPRERQSQWVSGANVLTF. In nucleotides, the CDR3 is TGTGCCAGTACCCCCCGCGAACGACAGAGTCAGTGGGTCTCTGGGGCCAACGTCCTGACTTTC.

The chain links TRBV5-6 to TRBJ1-5; a possible D gene is TRBD1 (5 bases). The CDR3 runs to 16 residues. Deletions cut 3 bases from V and 2 bases from J, with 15 bases between. Germline assignment: CDR1 SGHDT and CDR2 YYEEEE. CDR3 sequence reads: CASSSGRLGGNQPQHF. The CDR3, as DNA: TGTGCCAGCAGCTCCGGACGCCTAGGGGGCAATCAGCCCCAGCATTTT. The entire variable domain, with the rest obtained from reference TRBV5-6 and TRBJ1-5, is as follows: DAGVTQSPTHLIKTRGQQVTLRCSPKSGHDTVSWYQQALGQGPQFIFQYYEEEERQRGNFPDRFSGHQFPNYSSELNVNALLLGDSALYLCASSSGRLGGNQPQHFGDGTRLSIL.

The gene calls are TRBV5-6 and TRBJ1-6; 8 nucleotides agree with TRBD1. The V segment lost 4 bases and the J segment 10 bases; nucleotides outside the gene matches: 7. The germline gives CDR1 SGHDT, CDR2 YYEEEE. The CDR3 consists of 14 residues. The DNA for the CDR3 is TGTGCCAGCAGCATAACCGGGACAGGCTCACCCCTCCACTTT. Its protein is CASSITGTGSPLHF.

V gene TRBV10-2 combines with J gene TRBJ2-7, with TRBD2 identical over 7 bases. Germline values: CDR1 WSHSY, CDR2 SAAADI. The CDR3 spans 14 residues. After removal of 8 bases from V and 0 bases from J, the junction contained 7 bases not matched to a gene. The CDR3: CASGGGGCSYEQYF. The CDR3 DNA follows: TGCGCCAGCGGGGGGGGAGGTTGCTCCTACGAGCAGTACTTC.

The chain joins TRBV7-9 to TRBJ2-2; D is uncertain. The CDR3 contains 12 residues. V lost 11 bases, J lost 1 base, and 8 bases lay in between. Germline lookup yields CDR1 SEHNR and CDR2 FQNEAQ (reference sequence). CDR3 protein: CAVSMNTGELFF. In DNA form, the CDR3 reads TGTGCCGTCTCTATGAACACCGGGGAGCTGTTTTTT.

About this clone: The sample has other DNA sequences that encode this CDR3 too. The chain links TRBV5-1 to TRBJ2-2; 8 positions agree with TRBD2. The CDR3 is made up of 15 amino acids. The J segment lost 0 bases and the V segment lost 4 bases, leaving 2 bases of the junction unmatched. The germline V gene encodes CDR1 SGHRS and CDR2 YFSETQ. CDR3 bases: TGCGCCAGCAGCCTAGCGGGCACGAACACCGGGGAGCTGTTTTTT. Its protein product is CASSLAGTNTGELFF.

Only one count was recorded for this clone. This sequence joins TRBV5-1 and TRBJ2-1; tentatively, D is TRBD1 (6 bases). Germline values: CDR1 SGHRS, CDR2 YFSETQ. The CDR3 runs 14 residues. Trimming stripped 1 base from V and 7 bases from J, with 12 bases between. The CDR3 DNA follows: TGCGCCAGCAGCTTGACAGGGACGTGGAATGAGCAGTTCTTC. This sequence encodes CASSLTGTWNEQFF.

V and J are TRBV20-1 and TRBJ2-7; the D gene is possibly TRBD2 (5 bases). CDR1 and CDR2 (germline): DFQATT, SNEGSKA (reference sequence). V gave up 3 bases and J gave up 3 bases, with 9 bases separating them. The CDR3 sequence is 12 residues long. The CDR3 protein is CSASWAGYEQYF. As DNA, the CDR3 is TGCAGTGCTAGTTGGGCGGGCTACGAGCAGTACTTC.

The V call is TRBV10-3, the J call TRBJ2-5; the match to TRBD1 covers 8 bases. Germline values: CDR1 ENHRY, CDR2 SYGVKD. The V and J ends lost 7 bases and 5 bases, in that order; junction bases with no gene match: 6. The CDR3 runs 13 residues. CDR3 protein: CAINQGAGETQYF. The CDR3 DNA sequence: TGTGCCATCAACCAGGGGGCCGGTGAGACCCAGTACTTC.

The chain combines TRBV6-2 or TRBV6-3 with TRBJ2-3, with TRBD2 matching 10 bases. V was clipped by 4 bases and J by 4 bases; unmatched bases: 2. CDR3 length: 14 residues. Germline-derived CDR1 and CDR2 are MNHEY and SVGEGT. Here the CDR3 reads CASSFGTSADTQYF. The CDR3 region has the DNA TGTGCCAGCAGTTTTGGGACTAGCGCAGATACGCAGTATTTT.

This clone was picked up one time. The chain couples TRBV23-1 to TRBJ1-5; D is uncertain. Being an ORF, TRBV23-1 has a function that is uncertain. The CDR3 extends over 17 amino acids. The V end was cut by 4 bases, the J end by 0 bases, with 16 bases between. The CDR3 spells CASSPSKIRLSNQPQHF. CDR3 nucleotide sequence: TGCGCCAGCAGTCCCTCAAAGATCCGACTTAGCAATCAGCCCCAGCATTTT.

The count of this clone is one. This chain connects TRBV19 to TRBJ2-6, with 8 bases fitting TRBD1. Looked up from germline, CDR1 is LNHDA and CDR2 is SQIVND (reference sequence). V lost 5 bases and J lost 0; bases outside the gene matches: 9. This CDR3 region has 18 residues. The chain's CDR3 is CASSQTRQGRSGANVLTF. CDR3 in DNA: TGTGCCAGTAGTCAAACCCGACAGGGGCGCTCTGGGGCCAACGTCCTGACTTTC.

The chain recombines TRBV2 with TRBJ1-6; possibly TRBD1 for D (5 bases). Trimming stripped 4 bases from V and 7 bases from J, with 11 bases between. CDR3 length: 14 residues. Germline V gives CDR1 SNHLY, CDR2 FYNNEI. The CDR3 region has the DNA TGTGCCAGCAGTGGAGGACAAAGCAATTCACCCCTCCACTTT. It codes for CASSGGQSNSPLHF.

V is TRBV4-2 and J is TRBJ1-4; 7 bases agree with TRBD1. Germline V gives CDR1 LGHNA, CDR2 YNFKEQ. The CDR3 is made up of 15 amino acids. Losses at the gene ends were 0 bases for V and 8 bases for J; bases not matched to a gene: 6. The CDR3 loop is CASSQEDRVGEKLFF. For the CDR3, the DNA is TGTGCCAGCAGCCAAGAAGACAGGGTCGGGGAAAAACTGTTTTTT.

This chain connects TRBV30 to TRBJ2-7; 7 bases align to TRBD2. J gave up 7 bases and V 2 bases, and 11 bases lay outside the gene matches. CDR3 size: 14 residues. CDR1 and CDR2 (germline): GTSNPN, SVGIG (reference sequence). The CDR3 nucleotides read TGTGCCTGGAGTTTCGGGAGCGGGGACCGGGAGCAGTACTTC. Its protein is CAWSFGSGDREQYF.

This rearrangement joins TRBV9 to TRBJ2-7; D uncertain. Germline V gene sequence: CDR1 SGDLS, CDR2 YYNGEE. The CDR3 is 14 residues long. Deletions cut 0 bases from V and 0 bases from J, with 7 bases between. This CDR3 reads CASSVAPSSYEQYF. In nucleotides, the CDR3 is TGTGCCAGCAGCGTAGCGCCTAGCTCCTACGAGCAGTACTTC.

The chain combines TRBV14 with TRBJ2-1; tentatively, D is TRBD2 (5 bases). V was shortened by 0 bases and J by 7 bases, with 13 bases between the two germline ends. The germline CDR1 and CDR2 sequences are SGHDN and FVKESK. This CDR3 is built from 15 residues. CDR3 protein: CASSQDFGPGNEQFF. The CDR3 DNA is TGTGCCAGCAGCCAAGATTTCGGGCCGGGGAATGAGCAGTTCTTC.

The chain carries TRBV23-1 and TRBJ2-7; 11 bases match TRBD1. TRBV23-1 has ORF status, its function being uncertain. CDR3 length equals 17 residues. Unmatched junction bases numbered 17, after V lost 6 bases and J lost 7 bases. The CDR3 loop is CASSEREDRGLIREQYF. The DNA for the CDR3 is TGCGCCAGCAGCGAGAGAGAGGACAGGGGGCTAATACGAGAGCAGTACTTC.

This clone was found once. The chain employs TRBV18 and TRBJ2-5, with D perhaps TRBD1 (5 bases). V lost 0 bases to trimming and J lost 2 bases, with 16 bases between them. Germline V gene data show CDR1 as KGHSH and CDR2 as LQKENI. This CDR3 comprises 17 residues. The CDR3, as DNA: TGTGCCAGCTCACCACCGGGGTCAGGGCGCGTACAAGAGACCCAGTACTTC. This gives the protein CASSPPGSGRVQETQYF. Drawing the rest from reference TRBV18 and TRBJ2-5, the complete variable domain is NAGVMQNPRHLVRRRGQEARLRCSPMKGHSHVYWYRQLPEEGLKFMVYLQKENIIDESGMPKERFSAEFPKEGPSILRIQQVVRGDSAAYFCASSPPGSGRVQETQYFGPGTRLLVL.